The 26 T cell receptor beta chains reported below all come from one sample, sequenced in a study of tumor-infiltrating lymphocytes in localized non-small cell lung cancer. Profiled with immunoSEQ multiplex PCR; TCRdb holds only in-frame clones, not every one. The table lists 15,000 or so clones, roughly 79% of them singletons. The source material was lung tumor tissue. These receptors were taken from a human donor with non-small cell lung cancer.

This rearrangement joins TRBV9 to TRBJ2-1; tentatively, D is TRBD2 (6 bases). CDR1 and CDR2 from the germline V gene are SGDLS and YYNGEE. The CDR3 sequence is 18 residues long. V was trimmed by 0 bases and J by 3 bases, leaving 19 bases between them. Here the CDR3 DNA reads TGTGCCAGCAGCGTAGCTACGGGGACTTTGGGGGTCTACAATGAGCAGTTCTTC. This codes for CASSVATGTLGVYNEQFF.

The V call is TRBV29-1, the J call TRBJ2-1; 10 nucleotides match TRBD2. The CDR3 length is 14 residues. Trimming took 7 bases from V and 3 from J; bases not matched to a gene: 6. CDR1 and CDR2 from the germline V gene are SQVTM and ANQGSEA. CDR3 DNA: TGCAGCGCCACAAGGACTAGCGGCTACAATGAGCAGTTCTTC. Protein sequence: CSATRTSGYNEQFF.

This rearrangement joins TRBV6-5 to TRBJ2-7; TRBD1 matches at 11 bases. Looked up from germline, CDR1 is MNHEY and CDR2 is SVGAGI. Trimming took 5 bases from V and 3 from J; bases not matched to a gene: 3. CDR3 length: 14 amino acids. The CDR3 DNA sequence: TGTGCCAGCAGTGAAGGGACAGGGGGCTACGAGCAGTACTTC. Protein product: CASSEGTGGYEQYF.

V is TRBV30 and J is TRBJ1-3; D remains ambiguous. Germline values: CDR1 GTSNPN, CDR2 SVGIG (reference sequence). The CDR3 is 15 amino acids. Trimming stripped 0 bases from V and 1 base from J, with 10 bases between. The chain's CDR3 is CAWSVQALSGNTIYF. In nucleotides, the CDR3 is TGTGCCTGGAGTGTCCAGGCCCTATCTGGAAACACCATATATTTT.

The chain recombines TRBV30 with TRBJ1-2; 8 bases line up with TRBD1. Looked up from germline, CDR1 is GTSNPN and CDR2 is SVGIG (reference sequence). This CDR3 region has 13 residues. The V gene end was trimmed by 0 bases and the J gene end by 6 bases; junction bases not matched to a gene: 3. CDR3 sequence reads: CAWSVRTGNGYTF. The CDR3 nucleotides are TGTGCCTGGAGTGTACGGACAGGGAATGGCTACACCTTC.

The genes are TRBV30 and TRBJ1-5; D is uncertain. Germline-derived CDR1 and CDR2 are GTSNPN and SVGIG (reference sequence). The CDR3 totals 14 residues. V lost 1 base to trimming and J lost 4 bases, with 11 bases between them. The CDR3: CAWSGRGMNQPQHF. In DNA form, the CDR3 reads TGTGCCTGGAGTGGACGTGGCATGAATCAGCCCCAGCATTTT.

The V call is TRBV21-1, the J call TRBJ2-7; the DNA was not compared with TRBD1, the D call given in the table. TRBV21-1 is termed a pseudogene. The length of the CDR3 is 14 residues. Here the CDR3 reads CASSKDQFSYEQYF. The CDR3 DNA is TGTGCCAGCAGCAAAGATCAGTTCTCCTACGAGCAGTACTTC.

V and J are TRBV11-3 and TRBJ2-2; D ambiguous. The ends were cut back, 3 bases at V and 6 bases at J, with 8 bases in the middle. Germline V gene lookup returns CDR1 SGHNT and CDR2 YENEEA. There are 13 residues in the CDR3. For the CDR3, the DNA is TGTGCCAGCAGCTTCCTCCGACCCGGGGAGCTGTTTTTT. Residues: CASSFLRPGELFF.

This chain joins TRBV6-1 and TRBJ2-5; 10 nucleotides match TRBD2. CDR1 and CDR2 from the germline V gene are MNHNS and SASEGT. CDR3 length equals 16 residues. Unmatched junction bases numbered 6, after V lost 3 bases and J lost 2 bases. CDR3 DNA: TGTGCCAGCAGTGATAGGTGGACTAGCGGACAAGAGACCCAGTACTTC. Protein: CASSDRWTSGQETQYF.

Points on this clone: Distinct nucleotide sequences in the sample also encode this CDR3. The CDR3 DNA follows: TGTGCCAGCAGCTTGGGCAGGAACTACGAGCAGTACTTC. Translating gives CASSLGRNYEQYF. This chain joins TRBV7-2 and TRBJ2-7; the D is unclear. This CDR3 is 13 amino acids long. Germline CDR1 reads SGHTA; CDR2 reads FQGNSA. The V end was cut by 3 bases, the J end by 3 bases, with 9 bases between.

The chain joins TRBV5-1 to TRBJ1-4, with D possibly being TRBD1 (6 bases). The germline V gene encodes CDR1 SGHRS and CDR2 YFSETQ. The CDR3 sequence is 17 residues long. Trimming took 0 bases from V and 4 from J, leaving 16 bases between them. CDR3 in amino acids: CASSLGVQRTVNEKLFF. In DNA, the CDR3 is TGCGCCAGCAGCTTGGGAGTACAGAGGACAGTTAATGAAAAACTGTTTTTT. Complete variable domain (other parts from reference TRBV5-1 and TRBJ1-4): KAGVTQTPRYLIKTRGQQVTLSCSPISGHRSVSWYQQTPGQGLQFLFEYFSETQRNKGNFPGRFSGRQFSNSRSEMNVSTLELGDSALYLCASSLGVQRTVNEKLFFGSGTQLSVL.

The rearrangement uses TRBV7-9 and TRBJ2-7, with TRBD2 identical over 13 bases. V was pared by 5 bases and J by 7 bases, with 8 bases of the junction left unmatched. The CDR3 is made up of 15 amino acids. Germline-derived CDR1 and CDR2 are SEHNR and FQNEAQ (reference sequence). The DNA of the CDR3 is TGTGCCAGCAGCACGCGGACTAGCGGGAGTGGGGAGCAGTACTTC. It yields the protein CASSTRTSGSGEQYF. The full variable domain, completed using reference TRBV7-9 and TRBJ2-7, is DTGVSQNPRHKITKRGQNVTFRCDPISEHNRLYWYRQTLGQGPEFLTYFQNEAQLEKSRLLSDRFSAERPKGSFSTLEIQRTEQGDSAMYLCASSTRTSGSGEQYFGPGTRLTVT.

In this sample, this clone turned up once. V gene TRBV9 combines with J gene TRBJ2-5; D is perhaps TRBD1 or TRBD2 (5 bases each). The CDR3 extends over 14 amino acids. The germline V gene encodes CDR1 SGDLS and CDR2 YYNGEE. Trimming left V 0 bases short and J 1 base short, with 7 bases between. The CDR3 nucleotides are TGTGCCAGCAGCGTAGCTGGGGGCCAAGAGACCCAGTACTTC. This gives the protein CASSVAGGQETQYF.

This chain links TRBV5-1 with TRBJ2-7; 10 bases align to TRBD2. The V segment lost 0 bases and the J segment 2 bases; nucleotides outside the gene matches: 8. Germline V CDR1 and CDR2: SGHRS, YFSETQ. The CDR3 consists of 17 residues. For the CDR3, the DNA is TGCGCCAGCAGCTTGGCCGGGGCTAGCGGGAGAACCTACGAGCAGTACTTC. Translating gives CASSLAGASGRTYEQYF.

The CDR3 sequence: CASSSAGLHVGEQFF. CDR3 bases: TGTGCCAGCAGTTCAGCGGGTCTCCACGTGGGTGAGCAGTTCTTC. J is TRBJ2-1 and V is TRBV6-5, with a weak D call TRBD2 (6 bases). The germline gives CDR1 MNHEY, CDR2 SVGAGI. The V and J ends lost 4 bases and 9 bases respectively, with 19 bases between them. The CDR3 covers 15 residues.

V gene TRBV7-2 combines with J gene TRBJ1-2, with D perhaps TRBD1 (5 bases). V was shortened by 5 bases and J by 5 bases, with 18 bases between the two germline ends. CDR1 and CDR2 (germline): SGHTA, FQGNSA. This CDR3 has 15 amino acids. The chain's CDR3 is CASSLTQTVAYGYTF. Here the CDR3 DNA reads TGTGCCAGCAGCCTTACACAGACAGTTGCTTATGGCTACACCTTC.

The genes are TRBV9 and TRBJ2-1; 9 positions agree with TRBD2. This CDR3 has 18 residues. Per the germline V gene, CDR1 is SGDLS and CDR2 is YYNGEE. Unmatched junction bases numbered 12, after V lost 0 bases and J lost 5 bases. CDR3 loop: CASSVETSGVGRHNEQFF. The CDR3 DNA reads TGTGCCAGCAGCGTAGAGACTAGCGGAGTGGGGCGGCACAATGAGCAGTTCTTC.

The rearrangement uses TRBV7-3 and TRBJ2-3; 7 nucleotides line up with TRBD1. CDR3 length equals 14 residues. Germline V gene sequence: CDR1 SGHTA, CDR2 FQGTGA. The trim removed 5 bases at V and 6 bases at J, leaving 8 bases unmatched. The CDR3 loop is CASSATGISDTQYF. The DNA for the CDR3 is TGTGCCAGCAGCGCGACAGGGATATCGGATACGCAGTATTTT.

The V gene is TRBV5-1, the J gene TRBJ2-7, with D maybe TRBD1 (5 bases). Germline CDR1 and CDR2: SGHRS and YFSETQ. This CDR3 is built from 14 residues. With 2 bases removed from V and 0 bases from J, the gap between germline ends came to 9 bases. CDR3 bases: TGCGCCAGCAGCTTTACAGGTCCCTCCTACGAGCAGTACTTC. Its translation is CASSFTGPSYEQYF.

V gene TRBV4-2 combines with J gene TRBJ1-5; 9 bases align to TRBD1. CDR3 size: 17 residues. The V and J ends lost 1 base and 4 bases, in that order; junction bases with no gene match: 8. Germline V lookup: CDR1 LGHNA, CDR2 YNFKEQ. CDR3 DNA: TGTGCCAGCAGCCAAGCGACAGGGGGTTCTAGGAATCAGCCCCAGCATTTT. As protein: CASSQATGGSRNQPQHF.

V usage is TRBV6-1 and J usage is TRBJ2-7, with 14 bases aligning to TRBD2. The CDR3 is 20 amino acids. The V and J ends lost 3 bases and 1 base, in that order; junction bases with no gene match: 14. Germline CDR1 reads MNHNS; CDR2 reads SASEGT. CDR3 protein: CASSEPGTSGSSGGSYEQYF. CDR3 sequence (DNA): TGTGCCAGCAGTGAGCCTGGGACTAGCGGGAGTTCCGGTGGGTCCTACGAGCAGTACTTC.

The rearrangement links TRBV18 to TRBJ1-2, with D maybe TRBD1 (6 bases). CDR1 and CDR2 from the germline V gene are KGHSH and LQKENI. This CDR3 is built from 15 residues. Trimming left V 2 bases short and J 5 bases short, with 15 bases between. Here the CDR3 DNA reads TGTGCCAGCTCACCAGAAAAGGGGGGGCAATATGGCTACACCTTC. The encoded protein is CASSPEKGGQYGYTF.

The chain has TRBV14 and TRBJ2-7, with D possibly TRBD1 on 5 matching bases. CDR1 is SGHDN, CDR2 FVKESK, per germline. The CDR3 loop spans 12 amino acids. V lost 4 bases and J 2 bases, leaving 6 bases between the germline ends. CDR3 nucleotide sequence: TGTGCCAGCAGCCCACAGGCCTACGAGCAGTACTTC. Translated, it gives CASSPQAYEQYF.

The chain employs TRBV15 and TRBJ2-3, with D perhaps matching TRBD1 (5 bases). Per the germline V gene, CDR1 is LNHNV and CDR2 is YYDKDF (reference sequence). The V and J ends lost 8 bases and 1 base respectively, with 13 bases between them. CDR3 size: 14 residues. The CDR3 region has the DNA TGTGCCACCGCCCTGGACAAGCGCACAGATACGCAGTATTTT. This codes for CATALDKRTDTQYF.

The chain couples TRBV5-4 to TRBJ2-7; 7 bases are shared with TRBD2. The CDR3 runs 14 residues. Germline CDR1 and CDR2: SGHNT and YYREEE (reference sequence). V was clipped by 4 bases and J by 4 bases; unmatched bases: 8. Written as DNA, the CDR3 is TGTGCCAGCAGCAAGTCTAGCGGACTATACGAGCAGTACTTC. Translating gives CASSKSSGLYEQYF.

J is TRBJ2-3 and V is TRBV6-4; the D is unclear. CDR3 length: 15 residues. The V end lost 6 bases, the J end lost 0 bases, and 13 bases lay between the germline ends. Germline V gene data show CDR1 as MRHNA and CDR2 as SNTAGT. In nucleotides, the CDR3 is TGTGCCAGCAGCCCCTCGGTAGCCAGCACAGATACGCAGTATTTT. Protein: CASSPSVASTDTQYF.